This is a list of T cell receptor beta chains from one sample in a study of blood T cells in healthy people across ages. TCRdb called the 5' RACE reads again in MiXCR, with one record for every CDR3 protein. The sample lists over 700,000 distinct CDR3 sequences, about 53% occurring once. The material sequenced was blood. These receptors all come from a man older than 75 in good health. Each CDR3 is given with its conserved first and last residue. The D gene is left open where the match is weak. Clone size is not always given. Where it is, it says once, few, many or a class for expanded clones.

j_gene,d_gene,v_gene,abundance,CDR3aa,CDR3nt
TRBJ2-7,TRBD2,TRBV10-3,few,CAIKSRLAGEYEQYF,TGTGCCATCAAATCCCGACTAGCGGGAGAGTACGAGCAGTACTTC
TRBJ2-1,TRBD2,TRBV4-2,NA,CASSQGPFGRVNEQFF,TGTGCCAGCAGCCAAGGTCCTTTCGGGAGGGTCAATGAGCAGTTCTTC
TRBJ2-5,TRBD2,TRBV20-1,NA,CSASVSSGTQETQYF,TGCAGTGCTAGTGTCAGTAGCGGGACCCAAGAGACCCAGTACTTC
TRBJ2-7,TRBD2,TRBV6-5,NA,CASRPLGSGSRSEQYF,TGTGCCAGCAGACCTCTAGGAAGCGGGAGCCGCAGCGAGCAGTACTTC
TRBJ1-1,NA,TRBV3-1,NA,CASSQERGWAFF,TGTGCCAGCAGCCAAGAAAGGGGTTGGGCTTTCTTT
TRBJ2-1,NA,TRBV15,few,CATSVRRTPEGNEQFF,TGTGCCACCAGCGTACGCCGGACCCCCGAGGGCAATGAGCAGTTCTTC
TRBJ1-5,NA,TRBV12-5,NA,CASGADRKGGQPQHF,TGTGCTAGTGGGGCAGACAGGAAGGGAGGTCAGCCCCAGCATTTT
TRBJ2-7,TRBD2,TRBV5-1,few,CASSQAGALYEQYF,TGCGCCAGCAGCCAAGCGGGAGCTTTATACGAGCAGTACTTC
TRBJ2-1,NA,TRBV2,NA,CASSVSEQFF,TGTGCCAGCAGTGTAAGTGAGCAGTTCTTC
TRBJ2-5,NA,TRBV28,few,CASGVAAQETQYF,TGTGCCAGCGGTGTAGCTGCCCAAGAGACCCAGTACTTC
TRBJ2-3,NA,TRBV12-3/TRBV12-4,few,CASSTGRYTDTQYF,TGTGCCAGCAGTACGGGGAGATACACAGATACGCAGTATTTT
TRBJ2-7,TRBD1,TRBV2,few,CASLPRDRGPYEQYF,TGTGCCAGCTTACCCCGGGACAGGGGTCCCTACGAGCAGTACTTC
TRBJ2-7,TRBD2,TRBV13,NA,CASSPKAGTSNEQYF,TGTGCCAGCAGCCCAAAGGCCGGGACTAGCAACGAGCAGTACTTC
TRBJ2-1,NA,TRBV5-1,NA,CASSLRQVARETQFF,TGCGCCAGCAGCTTGAGGCAGGTAGCAAGGGAGACCCAGTTCTTC
TRBJ1-2,TRBD1,TRBV29-1,NA,CSVSDRTGLDDGYTF,TGCAGCGTTAGCGACCGGACAGGGCTGGACGATGGCTACACCTTC